This T cell receptor (beta chain) was identified in a study of siplizumab effects on memory and regulatory T cells. The CDR3 contains 12 residues. The V end lost 5 bases, the J end lost 0 bases, and 7 bases lay between the germline ends. Germline V gene sequence: CDR1 GTSNPN, CDR2 SVGIG (reference sequence). Each sample had roughly 10^5 TCR templates assayed. Method: immunoSEQ multiplex PCR; TCRdb's copy keeps in-frame clones and lacks some. Among tens of thousands of clones listed, approximately 94% were seen once. The chain couples TRBV30 to TRBJ1-1; no clear D. Sample: CD8+ T cells sorted from blood. This clonotype was obtained from a human donor in good health. The CDR3: CAWSGMNTEAFF. The CDR3 nucleotides are TGTGCCTGGTCAGGCATGAACACTGAAGCTTTCTTT.